The 25 T cell receptor beta chains below were found in one sample sequenced in a study of T cell repertoires in cytomegalovirus infection (dated by TCRdb to between 2018 and 2021). Sequenced on an Illumina HiSeq 1500. Through fastp at Q25 and MiXCR, TCRdb rebuilt clones from the public reads, retaining in-frame beta chains. Identical CDR3 proteins give one entry, which carries the most common genes and DNA. Within this sample are 680,000 or so distinct CDR3 sequences, with approximately 34% of them counted one time only. The ten largest clonotypes hold 2.8% of the sample. Sequencing was performed on PBMCs. The source is a human donor in good health (CMV status not recorded). Some clones in this sample may be carry-over from other donors' samples.

The CDR3 protein is CASKPLLETNEKLFF. In nucleotides, the CDR3 is TGTGCCAGCAAGCCACTTTTGGAGACTAATGAAAAACTGTTTTTT. V and J are TRBV27 and TRBJ1-4, with D unresolved. Trimming removed 7 bases at V and 2 bases at J, with 14 bases between. The CDR3 runs to 15 residues. Per the germline V gene, CDR1 is MNHEY and CDR2 is SMNVEV (reference sequence).

J is TRBJ2-6 and V is TRBV7-9; D is unresolved. Trimming removed 1 base from V and 4 bases from J, with 11 bases in between. CDR1 is SEHNR and CDR2 is FQNEAQ in the germline V gene (reference sequence). The CDR3 covers 16 residues. The CDR3 coding sequence is TGTGCCAGCAGCTTAGACCGGGCTATGGGGGCCAACGTCCTGACTTTC. Encoded protein: CASSLDRAMGANVLTF. The variable domain in full, with the rest retrieved from reference TRBV7-9 and TRBJ2-6, is DTGVSQNPRHKITKRGQNVTFRCDPISEHNRLYWYRQTLGQGPEFLTYFQNEAQLEKSRLLSDRFSAERPKGSFSTLEIQRTEQGDSAMYLCASSLDRAMGANVLTFGAGSRLTVL.

This clonotype was detected only a few times. The CDR3 DNA is TGTGCCAGCAGCGTTAATAGCGGTAGCTCCTACGAGCAGTACTTC. This codes for CASSVNSGSSYEQYF. The chain employs TRBV5-5 and TRBJ2-7; TRBD2 might be the D (6 bases). Germline lookup yields CDR1 SGHKS and CDR2 YYEKEE (reference sequence). The CDR3 runs to 15 residues. Trimming stripped 4 bases from V and 0 bases from J, with 14 bases between.

The chain carries TRBV4-2 and TRBJ1-3, with D possibly being TRBD1 (5 bases). CDR3 length: 19 residues. The V gene's germline CDR1 is LGHNA and CDR2 YNFKEQ. The V and J ends lost 8 bases and 0 bases respectively, with 26 bases between them. CDR3 sequence reads: CASASNKQASGNSGNTIYF. As DNA, the CDR3 is TGTGCCAGCGCGTCAAATAAACAGGCCTCGGGGAACTCTGGAAACACCATATATTTT.

The rearrangement links TRBV19 to TRBJ2-2, with TRBD1 matching over 7 bases. The germline CDR1 and CDR2 sequences are LNHDA and SQIVND (reference sequence). The CDR3 has 14 amino acids. J lost 1 base, V lost 9 bases, and 5 bases had no gene match. The CDR3 spells CASTGTENTGELFF. The DNA for the CDR3 is TGTGCCAGCACAGGGACAGAGAACACCGGGGAGCTGTTTTTT.

V is TRBV27 and J is TRBJ2-1; 10 bases agree with TRBD1. Looked up from germline, CDR1 is MNHEY and CDR2 is SMNVEV (reference sequence). V dropped 5 bases and J dropped 8; count of bases not matched to a gene: 9. There are 15 residues in the CDR3. CDR3 protein: CASSVGQGGKYEQFF. In DNA, the CDR3 is TGTGCCAGCAGTGTCGGACAGGGGGGAAAGTATGAGCAGTTCTTC.

In this sample, this clonotype turned up many times. The CDR3 reads CASRLGTWSAYEQYF. Written as DNA, the CDR3 is TGTGCCAGCAGACTAGGAACCTGGAGTGCCTACGAGCAGTACTTC. This sequence joins TRBV6-5 and TRBJ2-7, with D maybe TRBD2 (5 bases). V lost 6 bases and J lost 2, with 17 bases in between. The CDR3 spans 15 residues. From germline, CDR1 is MNHEY and CDR2 SVGAGI.

This chain links TRBV5-5 with TRBJ2-6; tentatively, D is TRBD1 (5 bases). Germline loops: CDR1 SGHKS, CDR2 YYEKEE (reference sequence). CDR3 length: 18 residues. Trimming cost V 4 bases and J 0 bases, with 17 bases left between them. The CDR3, as DNA: TGTGCCAGCAGCGGGCAGGGCGGAATTAACTCTGGGGCCAACGTCCTGACTTTC. This gives the protein CASSGQGGINSGANVLTF.

The sample holds many counts of this clonotype. The chain joins TRBV6-1 to TRBJ2-1; 10 bases align to TRBD1. V dropped 6 bases and J dropped 3; count of bases not matched to a gene: 8. CDR3 length equals 16 residues. CDR1 and CDR2 (germline): MNHNS, SASEGT. CDR3 amino acids: CASRKTGQGIYNEQFF. The DNA for the CDR3 is TGTGCCAGCAGGAAGACGGGACAGGGGATCTACAATGAGCAGTTCTTC.

This chain links TRBV7-6 with TRBJ2-1, with TRBD1 matching 7 bases. V dropped 5 bases and J dropped 1; count of bases not matched to a gene: 5. The V gene's germline CDR1 is SGHVS and CDR2 FNYEAQ. The CDR3 runs to 15 residues. This CDR3 is CASSPGTESYNEQFF. CDR3 bases: TGTGCCAGCAGCCCCGGGACAGAGTCCTACAATGAGCAGTTCTTC.

The chain links TRBV29-1 to TRBJ2-7; possibly TRBD1 for D (6 bases). CDR3 size: 12 residues. V was trimmed by 3 bases and J by 5 bases, leaving 11 bases between them. The germline gives CDR1 SQVTM, CDR2 ANQGSEA. The CDR3 sequence: CSVEDQGNEQYF. The CDR3 DNA is TGCAGCGTTGAGGACCAGGGGAACGAGCAGTACTTC.

Details on this clonotype: One junction end disagrees with the germline gene, perhaps due to a read error. The genes are TRBV12-3 or TRBV12-4 and TRBJ2-7; 7 bases match TRBD2. The CDR3 runs to 13 residues. The CDR3 nucleotides are TGTGCCAGCAGTTTCTCTGGGACTACCCTTCGGGACTTC. Its translation: CASSFSGTTLRDF.

The V and J genes are TRBV2 and TRBJ2-5; 8 bases are a match to TRBD1. The ends lost 6 bases at V and 2 bases at J; junction bases unmatched: 8. CDR1 and CDR2 from the germline V gene are SNHLY and FYNNEI. The CDR3 is 15 residues long. CDR3: CASRTTRTGQETQYF. In DNA, the CDR3 is TGTGCCAGCAGAACCACCCGGACAGGGCAAGAGACCCAGTACTTC.

This clonotype was detected a few times. In DNA, the CDR3 is TGTGCCAGCCTCCAGGACAATTGGAATGAGCAGTTCTTC. It yields the protein CASLQDNWNEQFF. The rearrangement links TRBV28 to TRBJ2-1; D perhaps matches TRBD1 (5 bases). The ends were cut back, 8 bases at V and 7 bases at J, with 15 bases in the middle. From germline, CDR1 is MDHEN and CDR2 SYDVKM. The CDR3 length is 13 residues.

The chain uses TRBV6-5 and TRBJ1-1; D possibly corresponds to TRBD1 (5 bases). The CDR3 runs to 14 residues. V lost 6 bases, J lost 9 bases, and 20 bases lay in between. Germline V gene sequence: CDR1 MNHEY, CDR2 SVGAGI. CDR3 bases: TGTGCCAGCAGCACGGTGGTTACGGGGGGAAAAGCTTTCTTT. This codes for CASSTVVTGGKAFF.

A few counts support this clonotype. V and J are TRBV4-1 and TRBJ2-1, with D unresolved. The germline V gene has CDR1 MGHRA and CDR2 YSYEKL. CDR3 length: 14 amino acids. V lost 0 bases and J lost 5, with 8 bases in between. Written as DNA, the CDR3 is TGCGCCAGCAGCCAAGAACCCACTAACAATGAGCAGTTCTTC. This encodes CASSQEPTNNEQFF.

A few counts support this clonotype. The chain couples TRBV14 to TRBJ1-2, with D tentatively TRBD1 (6 bases). V was pared by 3 bases and J by 1 base, with 12 bases between. CDR1 and CDR2 from the germline V gene are SGHDN and FVKESK. CDR3 length: 15 residues. In DNA form, the CDR3 reads TGTGCCAGCAGCCATGACAGGCGTCTTAACTATGGCTACACCTTC. This encodes CASSHDRRLNYGYTF.

This clonotype was detected a few times. The chain is built from TRBV28 and TRBJ1-2; D ambiguous. CDR1 and CDR2 from the germline V gene are MDHEN and SYDVKM. Trimming cost V 6 bases and J 7 bases, with 21 bases left between them. This CDR3 region has 15 residues. The CDR3 loop is CASRTNGAGQLGYTF. The CDR3 DNA follows: TGTGCCAGCAGGACGAATGGAGCCGGGCAGCTTGGCTACACCTTC.

The rearrangement links TRBV15 to TRBJ2-3; possibly TRBD2 for D (6 bases). This CDR3 contains 16 residues. Trimming cost V 4 bases and J 3 bases, with 17 bases left between them. Germline V gives CDR1 LNHNV, CDR2 YYDKDF (reference sequence). The CDR3 DNA reads TGTGCCACCAGCACAAGACCTAGCGCTTGGACAGATACGCAGTATTTT. Its translation is CATSTRPSAWTDTQYF.

The chain joins TRBV11-2 to TRBJ1-1, with D unresolved. The CDR3 loop spans 17 amino acids. Trimming pared 5 bases from V and 3 bases from J, leaving 22 bases between. From germline, CDR1 is SGHAT and CDR2 FQNNGV. In DNA form, the CDR3 reads TGTGCCAGCAGCCCCCTCCGGGGAAGGCTTCCCTACACTGAAGCTTTCTTT. It codes for CASSPLRGRLPYTEAFF.

This clonotype has just one count. The junction and the germline gene differ at one end; a read error may be behind it. CDR3 coding DNA: TGTGGCAGCAGTTTATTGGACGAAACCTACGAGCAGTACTTC. This translates into CGSSLLDETYEQYF. The chain carries TRBV12-3 or TRBV12-4 and TRBJ2-7; D unclear. This CDR3 comprises 14 residues.

As to this clonotype: Relative to the germline gene, one junction end is altered; a read error may explain this. The V call is TRBV7-2, the J call TRBJ2-5; no reliable D call. Germline loops: CDR1 SGHTA, CDR2 FQGNSA. The CDR3 runs 14 residues. CDR3 in amino acids: CASSLLESQGTQYF. The CDR3 DNA follows: TGTGCCAGCAGCCTCCTAGAAAGCCAAGGGACCCAGTACTTC.

The V call is TRBV2, the J call TRBJ1-6; possibly TRBD1 for D (5 bases). Trimming cost V 6 bases and J 14 bases, with 20 bases left between them. Germline assignment: CDR1 SNHLY and CDR2 FYNNEI. The CDR3 loop spans 14 amino acids. DNA of the CDR3: TGTGCCAGCAGCTTGGGGCCGGAGGCTTCCGCCCTCCACTTT. Amino acid sequence: CASSLGPEASALHF.

V and J are TRBV28 and TRBJ1-5; possible D gene TRBD1, 6 bases. The CDR3 totals 15 residues. V lost 3 bases to trimming and J lost 6 bases, with 15 bases between them. CDR1 and CDR2 from the germline V gene are MDHEN and SYDVKM. The CDR3: CASSFPRGGSQPQHF. The CDR3 DNA reads TGTGCCAGCAGTTTCCCAAGGGGGGGAAGTCAGCCCCAGCATTTT.

A word on this clonotype: Lacking the conserved final phenylalanine or tryptophan, this CDR3 likely reflects a read error. The chain recombines TRBV7-8 with TRBJ1-4; 7 bases line up with TRBD1. V lost 5 bases and J lost 0; bases outside the gene matches: 9. The CDR3 sequence is 17 residues long. Germline CDR1 reads SGHVS; CDR2 reads FQNEAQ. The CDR3 spells CASSPTGLLSTNEKLFI. The CDR3 DNA sequence: TGTGCCAGCAGCCCGACAGGGCTTTTATCAACTAATGAAAAACTGTTTATT.